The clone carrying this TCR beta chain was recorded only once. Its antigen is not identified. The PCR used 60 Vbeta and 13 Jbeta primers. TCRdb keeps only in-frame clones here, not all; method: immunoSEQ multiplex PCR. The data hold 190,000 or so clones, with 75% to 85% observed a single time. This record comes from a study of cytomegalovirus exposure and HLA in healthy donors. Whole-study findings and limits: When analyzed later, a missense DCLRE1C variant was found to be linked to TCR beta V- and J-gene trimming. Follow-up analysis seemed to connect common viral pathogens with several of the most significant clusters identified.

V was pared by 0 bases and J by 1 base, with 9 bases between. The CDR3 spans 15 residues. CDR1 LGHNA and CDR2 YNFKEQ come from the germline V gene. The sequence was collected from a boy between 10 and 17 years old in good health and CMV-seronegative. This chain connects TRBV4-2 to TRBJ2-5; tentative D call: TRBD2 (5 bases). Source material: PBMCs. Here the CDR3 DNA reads TGTGCCAGCAGCCAAGATCGGGGTGTCCAAGAGACCCAGTACTTC. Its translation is CASSQDRGVQETQYF.